The rows below give T cell receptor beta chains drawn from one sample of a study of T cell responses to AZD1222 COVID-19 vaccine. Libraries were prepared by immunoSEQ multiplex PCR; TCRdb keeps only in-frame clonotypes and omits some of them. The sample yields about 77,000 clones, more than 85% seen once. The sequencing here drew on peripheral blood, taken 28 days after the second AZD1222 dose. The receptor set was obtained from an adult who received the AZD1222 COVID-19 vaccine. Each CDR3 is given with its conserved first and last residue. The D gene is left open where the match is weak. For some rows the clone size is stated as once, few or many, or as a class when expanded; others skip it.

v_gene,j_gene,abundance,d_gene,CDR3nt,CDR3aa
TRBV27,TRBJ2-1,.,.,TGTGCCAGCACGATCTCCGTGGGGGGCAATGAGCAGTTCTTC,CASTISVGGNEQFF
TRBV5-1,TRBJ1-1,.,.,TGCGCCAGCAGCGTGGGGAACACTGAAGCTTTCTTT,CASSVGNTEAFF
TRBV5-1,TRBJ2-5,once,.,TGCGCCAGCAGCTTGCTGATCCAGGGATTTTATGTGGAGACCCAGTACTTC,CASSLLIQGFYVETQYF
TRBV4-2,TRBJ1-4,medium-sized,.,TGTGCCAGCAGCTCGGACGAACGTGGCGAAAAACTGTTTTTT,CASSSDERGEKLFF
TRBV3-1/TRBV3-2,TRBJ2-3,.,TRBD2,TGTGCCAGCAGCTCCCTTATCACTAGCGGCTTCAACACAGATACGCAGTATTTT,CASSSLITSGFNTDTQYF
TRBV11-2,TRBJ2-7,.,.,TGTGCCAGCAGCTTTGACAGACTTGACGAGCAGTACTTC,CASSFDRLDEQYF
TRBV7-2,TRBJ1-3,.,TRBD1,TGTGCCAGCAGCCCCACCGGGACAGGGGTCGGGACTGGAAACACCATATATTTT,CASSPTGTGVGTGNTIYF
TRBV28,TRBJ2-1,.,TRBD2,TGTGCCAGCAGTTTATGGCCGGGACTAGCGGGAGATCAGATCAATGAGCAGTTCTTC,CASSLWPGLAGDQINEQFF
TRBV15,TRBJ1-2,few,.,TGTGCCACCAGCAGAGATCAGGGGTATGGCTACACCTTC,CATSRDQGYGYTF
TRBV29-1,TRBJ2-3,once,.,TGCAGCGTTGAGGTTGCAGATACGCAGTATTTT,CSVEVADTQYF
TRBV6-5,TRBJ1-5,.,.,TGTGCCAGCAGTTACGGGTTCAATCAGCCCCAGCATTTT,CASSYGFNQPQHF
TRBV20-1,TRBJ2-1,once,.,TGCAGTGCCCTCGAAGTGGGTGAGCAGTTCTTC,CSALEVGEQFF
TRBV25-1,TRBJ2-1,.,.,TGTGCCAGCAGTGAATTAGGGGGGTATTACAATGAGCAGTTCTTC,CASSELGGYYNEQFF
TRBV15,TRBJ1-2,.,TRBD1,TGTGCCACCAGCAGAGATGCCGGGACAGTGGTTCATGGCTACACCTTC,CATSRDAGTVVHGYTF
TRBV7-8,TRBJ1-1,.,.,TGTGCCAGCAGCCCGTTTTGGGGGGCAGGGAGGGCTTTCTTT,CASSPFWGAGRAFF
TRBV27,TRBJ1-2,few,.,TGTGCCAGCAGTTCCGGGTTTGAGGGCTACACCTTC,CASSSGFEGYTF
TRBV19,TRBJ1-2,.,TRBD1,TGTGCCAGTAGTATATGGTCAGGGGGGAACTATGGCTACACCTTC,CASSIWSGGNYGYTF
TRBV7-2,TRBJ1-4,.,.,TGTGCCAGCAGCCGGAGGGGAGCAGGGGAGGAAAAACTGTTTTTT,CASSRRGAGEEKLFF
TRBV10-1,TRBJ2-2,.,TRBD2,TGCGCCAGCAGTGCCCAGGGACTAGCGTGGAACACCGGGGAGCTGTTTTTT,CASSAQGLAWNTGELFF
TRBV12-3/TRBV12-4,TRBJ1-1,once,.,TGTGCCAGCACCATCGACAGTGAAGCTTTCTTT,CASTIDSEAFF
TRBV12-3/TRBV12-4,TRBJ2-3,.,.,TGTGCCAGCAGTGGACGAGAAGATACGCAGTATTTT,CASSGREDTQYF
TRBV15,TRBJ1-5,.,.,TGTGCCACCAGCAGAGATACGACTCAGCCCCAGCATTTT,CATSRDTTQPQHF
TRBV6-5,TRBJ1-2,.,.,TGTGCCAGCAGTTTACAGGGCGGTGGCTACACCTTC,CASSLQGGGYTF
TRBV19,TRBJ2-5,.,TRBD1,TGTGCCACCGAGGGACAGGACCAAGAGACCCAGTACTTC,CATEGQDQETQYF
TRBV4-3,TRBJ1-2,.,TRBD1,TGCGCCAGCAGCCAAGACTCCGGGACAGGGGGCGCGTACTATGGCTACACCTTC,CASSQDSGTGGAYYGYTF
TRBV5-4,TRBJ2-7,.,.,TGTGCCAGCAGCTTCGACCCCTCCTACGAGCAGTACTTC,CASSFDPSYEQYF
TRBV7-9,TRBJ1-3,.,.,TGTGCCAGCAGCAAACAGGGAGAAGACCTGGGAAACACCATATATTTT,CASSKQGEDLGNTIYF
TRBV5-1,TRBJ2-1,.,.,TGCGCCAGCAGCTCTAGGGATATCAATGAGCAGTTCTTC,CASSSRDINEQFF
TRBV4-2,TRBJ1-3,.,TRBD1,TGTGCCAGCAGCCGACAGGGTAGGGACACCATATATTTT,CASSRQGRDTIYF
TRBV18,TRBJ1-4,.,TRBD1,TGTGCCAGCTCATCTGGACAGGGGACAACTAATGAAAAACTGTTTTTT,CASSSGQGTTNEKLFF
TRBV19,TRBJ1-1,once,.,TGTGCCCGGAGACACACTGAAGCTTTCTTT,CARRHTEAFF
TRBV19,TRBJ1-5,.,TRBD1,TGTGCCAGTAGTCCATCACAGGGGCAGCCCCAGCATTTT,CASSPSQGQPQHF
TRBV5-1,TRBJ2-7,.,.,TGCGCCAGCAGCTTGGCCTCCGTATCCGAGCAGTACTTC,CASSLASVSEQYF
TRBV5-4,TRBJ2-4,.,.,TGTGCCAGCAGCCATGGGGGCGATAGGGGGTCGGCCAAAAACATTCAGTACTTC,CASSHGGDRGSAKNIQYF
TRBV11-2,TRBJ2-7,.,.,TGTGCCAGCAGCTCCCGGGACCGAGCCCCCAACGAGCAGTACTTC,CASSSRDRAPNEQYF
TRBV28,TRBJ1-2,.,.,TGTGCCAGCAGTGTACAGGGCCGGATACGGGGCTACACCTTC,CASSVQGRIRGYTF
TRBV27,TRBJ1-1,.,.,TGTGCCAGCAGTTTCTCCCGGAACACTGAAGCTTTCTTT,CASSFSRNTEAFF
TRBV18,TRBJ2-3,.,TRBD2,TGTGCCAGCTCATCGACCCCGGGGCGGGAGAACGCAGATACGCAGTATTTT,CASSSTPGRENADTQYF
TRBV7-9,TRBJ1-6,.,.,TGTGCCAGCAGCTTAAGTACAGGGTTTTCACCCCTCCACTTT,CASSLSTGFSPLHF
TRBV19,TRBJ2-2,.,.,TGTGCCAGTAGCCCAGACAGGAGCACCGGGGAGCTGTTTTTT,CASSPDRSTGELFF
TRBV3-1/TRBV3-2,TRBJ1-3,.,.,TGTGCCAGCAGCCCTTCAAACGGGGGAAACACCATATATTTT,CASSPSNGGNTIYF
TRBV30,TRBJ1-2,.,.,TGTGCCTGGACGGGGGGAAGGAAAGGAAACTATGGCTACACCTTC,CAWTGGRKGNYGYTF
TRBV27,TRBJ1-4,.,TRBD1,TGTGCCAGCAGTCGGAGCAGGGGGTTAAGATCAAGGGAAAAACTGTTTTTT,CASSRSRGLRSREKLFF
TRBV7-9,TRBJ2-7,.,TRBD2,TGTGCCAGCAGCCCACAATTTCTAGCGGGGGTGGCCTACGAGCAGTACTTC,CASSPQFLAGVAYEQYF
TRBV6-1,TRBJ2-7,once,TRBD2,TGTGCCAGCAGTGAGGCTAGCGGGAGGGCCGGGTACGAGCAGTACTTC,CASSEASGRAGYEQYF
TRBV19,TRBJ2-1,.,TRBD2,TGTGCCAGTATCGAAAATAGTGCGGGAGTGGATGTCGATGAGCAGTTCTTC,CASIENSAGVDVDEQFF
TRBV30,TRBJ2-5,.,.,TGTGCCTGCCCGGGACGGCAGCAAGAGACCCAGTACTTC,CACPGRQQETQYF
TRBV30,TRBJ2-4,.,.,TGTGCCTGGGAAATAGCCAAAAACATTCAGTACTTC,CAWEIAKNIQYF
TRBV6-7,TRBJ2-1,few,.,TGTGCCAGCAGTTACGCGGTAGCGGCGGACGATGAGCAGTTCTTC,CASSYAVAADDEQFF
TRBV6-1,TRBJ2-7,.,TRBD1,TGTGCCAGCAGTGACACCGGGACAGGGACGACGTACTTC,CASSDTGTGTTYF
TRBV27,TRBJ2-7,.,.,TGTGCCAGCAGTTTAAGGGGCCGGGGGAGCTCCTACGAGCAGTACTTC,CASSLRGRGSSYEQYF
TRBV4-1,TRBJ2-7,.,.,TGCGCCAGCAGCCACCCGGACGGGCGCTACGAGCAGTACTTC,CASSHPDGRYEQYF
TRBV14,TRBJ2-1,once,TRBD2,TGTGCCAGCGCGGCCTCCTGGACTAGCGGGAGCTCCTACAATGAGCAGTTCTTC,CASAASWTSGSSYNEQFF
TRBV14,TRBJ2-7,few,TRBD2,TGTGCCAGCAGTGCGGGACTAGCTACCTACGAGCAGTACTTC,CASSAGLATYEQYF